This TCR beta chain was found in a study of metastatic and nonmetastatic thyroid tumors. Authors' methods: The study's classifier, a distant-metastasis tool for papillary thyroid cancer, was built using CDR3 differences across clinicopathological groups. TCRdb reprocessed the PCR reads via MiXCR. These V and J calls rely on TCRdb rather than the paper's analysis. The sample comprises a few thousand clones, over 30% of which are singletons, and roughly 31% rests with the top ten. Patients were all untreated before their thyroid surgery. The CDR3 length is 14 residues. CDR1 DFQATT and CDR2 SNEGSKA come from the germline V gene (reference sequence). Between the trimmed V and J ends, which lost 6 bases and 5 bases, there was a span of 16 bases.

The chain links TRBV20-1 to TRBJ2-2; perhaps TRBD2 as D (6 bases). Sequenced: adjacent normal tissue. The clonotype originates from a male donor with papillary thyroid cancer or a benign thyroid nodule (not recorded which). Some clones in this sample may be carry-over from other donors' samples. CDR3 coding DNA: TGCAGTGCCCCGAGCGGAGGGGCAACCGGGGAGCTGTTTTTT. Protein sequence: CSAPSGGATGELFF.